This T cell receptor (beta chain) emerged from a study of cytomegalovirus exposure and HLA in healthy donors (dated by TCRdb to about 2017). Looking at the study overall: According to an earlier analysis of several hundred of the donors, some 180 million T cells yielded roughly 110 million unique TCR beta sequences and around 280 Gb of sequence data. Roughly 300 gigabases of sequencing data and approximately 80 million unique TCR sequences were included in an early release covering about 620 HLA-typed donors. Of the roughly 400 genotyped donors, 81% fell in the genetic ancestry cluster associated with self-reported Caucasian donors. The study aimed to test whether cataloging public T cell receptors could reveal signatures of past pathogen exposure. Using immunosequencing, the study profiled T cell repertoires from 666 subjects and related those repertoires to cytomegalovirus serostatus. Along with the roughly 670-subject first cohort, a separate validation cohort of over a hundred different subjects was used. To predict cytomegalovirus infection status, the study combined high-throughput TCR immunosequencing, statistical association of individual TCRs with disease status, and machine learning. A later analysis re-examined previously published TCR beta repertoires from more than 550 donors and added high-resolution HLA genotyping to investigate patterns of TCR occurrence. Rather than drawing on any new phenotypic data, the later analysis identified candidate immune exposures from TCR beta sequences and the way those sequences occurred across donors. In an earlier analysis of several hundred of the donors, high-throughput TCR beta sequencing was used to judge whether each TCR beta V gene segment behaved as functional or pseudogenic. Donor age, sex, ethnicity and CMV serostatus were compiled together with the repertoire data. In a later genetic analysis, genome-wide SNP genotypes for 398 of the 666 donors were used, and that subset was treated as a discovery cohort. Every discovery cohort repertoire had been produced on one sequencing platform. HLA typing covered class I and class II loci at four-digit resolution. The number of donors typed differed by locus, with 629-630 for A, B, C, DRB1 and DQB1, around 500 for DQA1, 600 to 610 for DPA1, and around 430 for DPB1. Several DR-DQ haplotypes were handled as single units for association and clustering, since linkage in the cohort was strong. Across approximately 420 genotyped donors of the cohort, an average of about 220,000 unique TCR beta nucleotide sequences per donor were sequenced, and around 20% of those sequences were non-productive. Points the paper makes about the study in general: According to a later analysis, TCR association rates differed among HLA loci, with DRB1 alleles showing the most associated TCRs and HLA-C alleles showing the fewest. Only TCR beta chains were sequenced in this cohort, and the absence of alpha or paired-chain data limited detectable features. V-gene and J-gene trimming of TCR beta chains was associated with a missense DCLRE1C variant in a later genetic analysis, and the association was replicated in an independent cohort. A further reported finding was that TCR beta sequences accurately predicted the HLA-A and HLA-B alleles for most subjects in the first cohort. Because HLA typing was unavailable for some donors at each locus, only the typed subset was used in association tests. Across donors, most TCR sequences were observed very rarely, whereas some public TCRs were present in many individuals. A later analysis found that most CMV-associated TCR beta chains appeared HLA-restricted, with HLA associations seemingly driven largely by CMV exposure. In an earlier analysis of roughly 500 of the donors, most TCR beta V segments appeared in productive rearrangements about 87% or about 30% of the time, broadly matching IMGT annotations. According to the authors, the approach could potentially be generalized to other disease states and immunological phenotypes. Because counts were too low, around 18 rarely observed V segments, including chromosome 9 orphons, were left out of the earlier analysis of 587 of the donors. Correlated functional status among segregating V segments might reflect linkage disequilibrium, but an unknown experimental factor could not be ruled out. The sequencing pipeline was judged likely to have produced a cluster of highly shared sequence variants as a technical artifact. At a false discovery rate of 0.05, a later analysis linked about 16,000 TCR beta sequences to specific HLA alleles. In a later analysis, several top co-occurrence clusters were reported to appear linked to parvovirus B19, influenza, CMV and Epstein-Barr virus. In vitro tests confirmed that a few of the cytomegalovirus-associated TCR beta chains recognize cytomegalovirus antigens. In both the original and validation cohorts, the classifier was reported to diagnose cytomegalovirus status with high specificity and sensitivity. Presence/absence analyses assumed roughly uniform sequencing depth across donors, an assumption that may not hold. In the study, roughly 160 TCR beta chains were listed as associated with cytomegalovirus. Assigning TCR associations to individual alleles was difficult when HLA alleles, especially DR and DQ, strongly co-occurred. In a later analysis, HLA-associated TCR beta chains showed more clonal expansion and lower generation probabilities than non-associated chains that were equally common. The only immune exposure information available for the cohort was CMV serostatus. Compared with the 666-donor mean, donors in an Asian-associated ancestry cluster had fewer N-insertions in productive TCRs, according to a later genetic analysis. Because the 87-base-pair reads could not distinguish some IMGT-functional V segments, including TRBV6-2 and TRBV6-3, those segments were excluded.

Library creation used the immunoSEQ multiplex PCR assay. A mixture of 60 forward primers for TCR Vbeta segments and 13 reverse primers for TCR Jbeta segments was used in the multiplex PCR. Amplification of the CDR3 region of rearranged TCR beta genes was performed with a multiplex PCR assay on genomic DNA. The amplified TCR beta libraries were sequenced on the Illumina HiSeq System as 87-base-pair reads. In the paper's pipeline: In a later analysis, around 80 million unique TCR beta chains were counted across the roughly 610 repertoires, and around 11 million of these chains were shared by at least two donors. Raw reads were error-corrected and collapsed into unique sequences by a nearest-neighbor algorithm in which closely related sequences were merged to remove PCR and sequencing errors. To assign V, D and J gene segments, CDR3 sequences were aligned to IMGT reference sequences. For a sequence to be retained, a match of at least six nucleotides was required to both a V gene segment and a J gene segment. A rearrangement counted as productive if the CDR3 had no stop codons and remained in frame with V and J, and every other rearrangement counted as non-productive. Following IMGT convention, CDR3 was defined as the stretch from the second conserved V-encoded cysteine up to the conserved J-encoded phenylalanine. The earlier analysis of 587 of the donors excluded sequences that lacked an unambiguous match to a single V gene segment. An earlier analysis of around 600 of the donors classified V segments as functional when productive rearrangements were above 56.7% and as segregating when the standard deviation between donors was above 5%. A statistical classification framework was built to diagnose cytomegalovirus status from the catalog of TCR beta chain sequences. In a later analysis, TCR nucleotide sequences were compared against IMGT/GENE-DB human TR gene sequences so that V and J genes could be assigned. In a later analysis, CDR3 sequences and most-parsimonious VDJ recombination scenarios were assigned using the TCRdist pipeline. In a later analysis, every TCR beta chain was defined by the combination of its CDR3 amino acid sequence and its V-gene family, and reads without a unique V-gene family were dropped. To address suspected cross-contamination and a sequencing artifact, a later analysis removed 592 highly shared, low-generation-probability nucleotide sequences. In a later analysis, a clonal expansion index for each public chain was calculated from normalized within-repertoire ranks of inferred template counts. Generation probabilities in a later analysis came from a VDJ recombination model fitted to out-of-frame rearrangements, and those results were checked against IGoR. In a later analysis, TCR-TCR, TCR-HLA and TCR-CMV co-occurrence was scored with hypergeometric tests, and a repertoire-size bias correction was applied to TCR pairs. To estimate false discovery rates, a later analysis permuted the HLA or CMV assignments 20 times. In a later analysis, co-occurring TCRs were grouped with DBSCAN, and TCRdist sequence similarity was added when clustering was performed within HLA-allele-positive subsets. Repertoires with fewer than 30,000 or more than 120,000 public chains were left out of co-occurrence clustering, as were about 5 repertoires with anomalous nucleotide sharing. Not all clones reach the TCRdb copy of this immuneACCESS table, which keeps in-frame sequences only. Checked studies attribute under half of the gap to unresolved V genes and leave the rest unexplained. D and trimming were read from the DNA, whereas the V and J calls and clone size are those reported in that table. This sample's records show 150,000 to 200,000 clones. 1% to 1.5% of the sample rests with the top ten.

Taken from cysteine to phenylalanine, the CDR3 has 14 residues. Left in the record is the CDR3 DNA by itself, 42 bases read in frame from the first base. CDR1 and CDR2, per the germline V gene (reference sequence), are SEHNR and FQNEAQ. V gives up 4 bases and J gives up 0 bases, and the segment between their germline ends measures 6 bases. About this clone: Its antigen is unknown.

In total, 666 healthy bone marrow donors made up the cohort. All cohort members were sampled while nominally healthy, although unrecorded immune exposures were likely present. The donor was CMV seronegative and was included in the group of a few hundred seronegative cohort members. A peripheral blood sample was collected from each donor, and TCR beta sequencing was performed on peripheral blood mononuclear cells. The Qiagen DNeasy Blood Extraction Kit was used to extract genomic DNA from the blood cell samples. This receptor was obtained from a woman aged 55-75 years in good health and CMV-seronegative. The rearrangement combines TRBV7-9 with TRBJ2-2; matching of 5 bases hints at TRBD1 as the D gene. Sequencing was done on a sample of PBMCs. Here the CDR3 is given as CASSSTANTGELFF. The nucleotides are TGTGCCAGCAGCTCGACAGCGAACACCGGGGAGCTGTTTTTT.